The rows below give T cell receptor beta chains drawn from one sample of a study of response to subunit inactivated influenza vaccine. Via MiXCR, TCRdb re-called the RT-PCR reads, giving one row per CDR3 protein. The sample lists hundreds of thousands of distinct CDR3 sequences, 11% to 15% occurring once. Sequencing was performed on PBMCs from blood, taken approximately 15 days before vaccination. The receptor source for this set is a man between 45 and 60 years old who received an inactivated influenza vaccine. Each CDR3 is given with its conserved first and last residue. A D gene is named only where the DNA matches it firmly. The listing skips clone size in some rows; elsewhere it reads once, few, many or a size class.

CDR3 protein: CASSSHPGSSTDTQYF; CDR3 DNA: TGTGCCAGCAGTTCCCACCCGGGGTCTAGCACAGATACGCAGTATTTT; clone size: few; J gene: TRBJ2-3; V gene: TRBV6-2/TRBV6-3; D gene: NA
CDR3 protein: CASSLGGPANYGYTF; CDR3 DNA: TGTGCCAGCAGTTTGGGGGGGCCGGCTAACTATGGCTACACCTTC; clone size: NA; J gene: TRBJ1-2; V gene: TRBV27; D gene: NA
CDR3 protein: CSARDLREPRNEQFF; CDR3 DNA: TGCAGTGCTAGAGATCTCCGGGAGCCCCGCAATGAGCAGTTCTTC; clone size: NA; J gene: TRBJ2-1; V gene: TRBV20-1; D gene: NA
CDR3 protein: CCVDFRDRGGEQYF; CDR3 DNA: TGCTGCGTGGATTTCCGGGACAGGGGTGGCGAGCAGTACTTC; clone size: NA; J gene: TRBJ2-7; V gene: TRBV29-1; D gene: TRBD1
CDR3 protein: CASSLGPGGGDPTEAFF; CDR3 DNA: TGTGCCAGCAGTTTGGGGCCTGGTGGGGGGGACCCCACTGAAGCTTTCTTT; clone size: NA; J gene: TRBJ1-1; V gene: TRBV28; D gene: NA
CDR3 protein: CASSFASVRKGEQYF; CDR3 DNA: TGTGCCAGCAGTTTTGCGTCTGTCAGGAAGGGCGAGCAGTACTTC; clone size: NA; J gene: TRBJ2-7; V gene: TRBV28; D gene: NA
CDR3 protein: CASSLVVSLVRSLQFF; CDR3 DNA: TGCGCCAGCAGCTTGGTGGTTAGTTTGGTGAGAAGTCTGCAGTTCTTC; clone size: NA; J gene: TRBJ2-1; V gene: TRBV5-1; D gene: NA
CDR3 protein: CASSLRGLGYEQYF; CDR3 DNA: TGTGCCAGCAGCTTAAGAGGGTTAGGCTACGAGCAGTACTTC; clone size: many; J gene: TRBJ2-7; V gene: TRBV7-2; D gene: NA
CDR3 protein: CASSSKSGVRVPTNEKLFF; CDR3 DNA: TGTGCCAGCAGCTCTAAGTCGGGCGTCAGGGTGCCAACTAATGAAAAACTGTTTTTT; clone size: NA; J gene: TRBJ1-4; V gene: TRBV11-1; D gene: NA
CDR3 protein: CASSDLAGWQDTQYF; CDR3 DNA: TGTGCCAGCAGCGACCTAGCGGGGTGGCAGGATACGCAGTATTTT; clone size: NA; J gene: TRBJ2-3; V gene: TRBV7-9; D gene: TRBD2
CDR3 protein: CASSFTSGGANTQYF; CDR3 DNA: TGTGCCAGCAGTTTCACTAGCGGGGGGGCAAATACGCAGTATTTT; clone size: NA; J gene: TRBJ2-3; V gene: TRBV28; D gene: TRBD2
CDR3 protein: CASRRTAPGLQSNQPQHF; CDR3 DNA: TGTGCCAGCAGGAGAACAGCCCCGGGACTCCAGTCCAATCAGCCCCAGCATTTT; clone size: few; J gene: TRBJ1-5; V gene: TRBV6-2/TRBV6-3; D gene: NA
CDR3 protein: CASSYSSAGGPYEQFF; CDR3 DNA: TGTGCCAGCAGTTACTCGAGTGCGGGGGGGCCCTATGAGCAGTTCTTC; clone size: few; J gene: TRBJ2-1; V gene: TRBV6-2/TRBV6-3; D gene: TRBD2
CDR3 protein: CASSLLAGGGTDTQYF; CDR3 DNA: TGTGCCAGCAGCTTACTAGCGGGGGGCGGCACAGATACGCAGTATTTT; clone size: NA; J gene: TRBJ2-3; V gene: TRBV5-6; D gene: TRBD2
CDR3 protein: CASSFQTRSSYNEQFF; CDR3 DNA: TGTGCCAGCAGCTTCCAGACTAGGAGCTCCTACAATGAGCAGTTCTTC; clone size: NA; J gene: TRBJ2-1; V gene: TRBV9; D gene: NA
CDR3 protein: CASSSRVSGANVLTF; CDR3 DNA: TGTGCCAGCAGCTCCAGGGTGTCTGGGGCCAACGTCCTGACTTTC; clone size: NA; J gene: TRBJ2-6; V gene: TRBV7-2; D gene: NA
CDR3 protein: CASSFSGKAYNEQFF; CDR3 DNA: TGTGCCAGCAGCTTCTCGGGGAAAGCCTACAATGAGCAGTTCTTC; clone size: NA; J gene: TRBJ2-1; V gene: TRBV5-6; D gene: NA
CDR3 protein: CASNRPRDSRELFF; CDR3 DNA: TGTGCCAGCAACCGACCTCGGGACAGCCGGGAGCTGTTTTTT; clone size: many; J gene: TRBJ2-2; V gene: TRBV12-3/TRBV12-4; D gene: TRBD1
CDR3 protein: CASATHRVRTYEQYF; CDR3 DNA: TGTGCCAGCGCGACTCACAGGGTGCGCACCTACGAGCAGTACTTC; clone size: once; J gene: TRBJ2-7; V gene: TRBV7-2; D gene: NA
CDR3 protein: CASSLRQGYGRDEQFF; CDR3 DNA: TGTGCCAGCAGCCTACGACAGGGGTACGGGCGGGATGAGCAGTTCTTC; clone size: few; J gene: TRBJ2-1; V gene: TRBV7-8; D gene: TRBD1
CDR3 protein: CASSQDGAGNQPQHF; CDR3 DNA: TGCGCCAGCAGCCAAGATGGTGCGGGCAATCAGCCCCAGCATTTT; clone size: many; J gene: TRBJ1-5; V gene: TRBV4-3; D gene: NA
CDR3 protein: CASSLVYSGSYEQYF; CDR3 DNA: TGTGCCAGCAGCTTAGTCTATAGCGGGTCCTACGAGCAGTACTTC; clone size: many; J gene: TRBJ2-7; V gene: TRBV7-8; D gene: TRBD2
CDR3 protein: CAPHPWRGPYNEQFF; CDR3 DNA: TGTGCGCCCCACCCCTGGCGGGGGCCGTACAATGAGCAGTTCTTC; clone size: NA; J gene: TRBJ2-1; V gene: TRBV24-1; D gene: NA
CDR3 protein: CASSQTGLSEAFF; CDR3 DNA: TGCGCCAGCAGCCAGACAGGGTTGAGTGAAGCTTTCTTT; clone size: NA; J gene: TRBJ1-1; V gene: TRBV4-3; D gene: TRBD1
CDR3 protein: CASSLRTGKTYEQYF; CDR3 DNA: TGCGCCAGCAGCTTAAGGACAGGGAAAACCTACGAGCAGTACTTC; clone size: NA; J gene: TRBJ2-7; V gene: TRBV5-1; D gene: TRBD1
CDR3 protein: CATSRDLLKGDQPQHF; CDR3 DNA: TGTGCCACCAGCAGAGATTTGTTGAAGGGGGACCAGCCCCAGCATTTT; clone size: NA; J gene: TRBJ1-5; V gene: TRBV15; D gene: NA
CDR3 protein: CASTITGRVNTGELFF; CDR3 DNA: TGTGCCAGCACCATAACGGGCAGGGTGAACACCGGGGAGCTGTTTTTT; clone size: NA; J gene: TRBJ2-2; V gene: TRBV12-3/TRBV12-4; D gene: NA
CDR3 protein: CASSLAAGALRDTQYF; CDR3 DNA: TGTGCCAGCAGCTTAGCAGCGGGAGCTCTCAGAGATACGCAGTATTTT; clone size: many; J gene: TRBJ2-3; V gene: TRBV7-2; D gene: TRBD2
CDR3 protein: CASSYSGTQYF; CDR3 DNA: TGTGCCAGCAGTTACTCGGGCACGCAGTATTTT; clone size: few; J gene: TRBJ2-3; V gene: TRBV6-5; D gene: NA
CDR3 protein: CASSSGTSGRNEQFF; CDR3 DNA: TGTGCCAGCAGCTCCGGGACTAGCGGGAGAAATGAGCAGTTCTTC; clone size: many; J gene: TRBJ2-1; V gene: TRBV12-3/TRBV12-4; D gene: TRBD2
CDR3 protein: CSTDRENIQYF; CDR3 DNA: TGCAGTACGGACAGGGAAAACATTCAGTACTTC; clone size: NA; J gene: TRBJ2-4; V gene: TRBV20-1; D gene: TRBD1
CDR3 protein: CSASYEGTYEQYF; CDR3 DNA: TGCAGTGCTAGCTATGAGGGAACCTACGAGCAGTACTTC; clone size: NA; J gene: TRBJ2-7; V gene: TRBV20-1; D gene: NA
CDR3 protein: CASSQEYRLSEKLFF; CDR3 DNA: TGCGCCAGCAGCCAAGAGTACAGGCTTAGTGAAAAACTGTTTTTT; clone size: few; J gene: TRBJ1-4; V gene: TRBV4-3; D gene: NA